One TCR beta chain is described in this entry. This specimen belongs to a study of blood T cell repertoires in COVID-19. The V segment lost 10 bases and the J segment 5 bases; nucleotides outside the gene matches: 10. The CDR3 consists of 13 residues. Germline CDR1 reads MNHEY; CDR2 reads SMNVEV (reference sequence). Sequencing used immunoSEQ multiplex PCR; TCRdb keeps in-frame clones, though not all of them. This repertoire shows around 95,000 clones, more than 65% found once; its top ten account for roughly a third. The source of this sequence is a man between 65 and 85 years old with active or convalescent COVID-19. The gene calls are TRBV27 and TRBJ2-5; 7 bases agree with TRBD1. The sequenced sample consisted of peripheral blood. The CDR3 DNA reads TGTGCCACCCAGAGGCAGGGGGAGGAGACCCAGTACTTC. The encoded protein is CATQRQGEETQYF.